This T cell receptor beta chain is drawn from a study of shared clonotypes between healthy human individuals (dated by TCRdb to the early 2020s). With regard to the full study: A couple of women and a few men aged 18 to 49 years were included in the cohort. Per donor, three plates each were used for CD4 naive and CD4 memory, two for CD8 naive, and one for CD8 memory. To estimate repertoire size and how much clonotypes are shared between individuals, the study performed deep sequencing of blood TCR repertoires from a few healthy adults. Different laboratories and diverse techniques were used to prepare libraries and sequence TCR repertoires, to increase sequencing depth and limit assay-specific biases. Per donor, leukapheresis produced somewhere between about 0.94 and 9.5 billion PBMCs. General study outcomes and caveats: Estimated clonotype richness was generally larger for naive than for memory subsets. Compared with non-shared clonotypes, the clonotypes found in all four sorted-subset donors had higher generation probabilities. Even with the large sequencing depth, rarefaction of the sorted-subset datasets indicated that sequencing was incomplete. Pairwise subsampling indicated that sequencing depth was expected to affect the degree of clonotype sharing among donors. The small number of donors limited the genetic and exposure-history diversity represented. Sampling was restricted to blood, and TCR repertoires in tissue are likely to differ from TCR repertoires in blood. Approximately 5% of naive CD4, around 3.5% of naive CD8, 2.3% of memory CD4, and approximately 0.39% of memory CD8 clonotypes were shared across four donors.

The germline V gene (reference sequence) gives CDR1 as WNHNN and CDR2 as SYGVQD. Trimmed from V: 3 bases; trimmed from J: 6 bases; junction bases lacking a gene match: 6. The CDR3 numbers 15 residues from cysteine through phenylalanine. This entry keeps only the CDR3 DNA: 45 bases, framed from base 1. TCR CDR3 regions were amplified from genomic DNA by multiplex PCR using the deep immunoSEQ assay. For each cell subset, the extracted genomic DNA was distributed evenly across all wells of several immunoSEQ 96-well plates, and each plate served as one replicate. Each replicate PCR for sorted subsets received approximately 200 ng genomic DNA, equal to roughly 30,000 T cell genomes. Purified libraries were measured with a Qubit 3.0 fluorometer, size-checked on a Bioanalyzer 2100, and measured again with the KAPA Library Quantification kit. A separate single-read 150-cycle Illumina NextSeq 550 flow cell was used to sequence each immunoSEQ 96-well plate. On the authors' methods: Because the immunoSEQ output included only junctional sequences and no quality scores, the filtering could not be the same as the filtering used for full-length reads. Sequences were annotated with PyIR, a Python wrapper for IgBLAST v1.9, using IMGT germline references to assign V/J genes and CDR3. Reads with weak V/J assignments (E-value above 1e-6), missing CDR3, stop codons, out-of-frame junctions, or ambiguous translated residues were removed. A V3J clonotype was defined by an identical inferred V gene, J gene, and CDR3 amino acid sequence. Percentage overlap between repertoires was computed as shared unique clonotypes divided by the size of the smaller repertoire. RTK rarefaction, the Chao1 estimator, and Recon v2.1 estimates of unobserved clonotypes were used to assess repertoire richness. Generation probabilities for all TCRbeta clonotypes obtained by the gDNA method from a handful of donors were computed using OLGA. Imported from immuneACCESS, the table was reduced by TCRdb to in-frame sequences with V and J called. These copies leave out some clones; in studies compared against another copy, an unresolved V gene accounts for under half, and the cause of the remainder is not known. V and J calls plus clone size are reproduced from that table; the DNA served to infer D and trimming. This sample holds around 720,000 clones; roughly 72% were observed only once. The top ten constitute 1.5% to 2% of the sample.

The donors were healthy, HIV-negative adults with no recently reported acute infections or vaccinations. Every donor was a Caucasian adult residing in Nashville, Tennessee, USA. Magnetic negative selection was used to enrich CD4+ T cells, after which naive cells were positively selected on CD45RA and the negative fraction became the memory subset. Blood was collected by leukapheresis, and PBMCs were isolated by Ficoll-Histopaque density gradient centrifugation and then cryopreserved in liquid nitrogen vapor phase. Analytical flow cytometry was used to check the purity and quantity of each magnetically sorted T cell population. Each sorted fraction had its genomic DNA isolated and then quantified by UV absorbance on a Nanodrop 2000c. As regards this clone: The antigen it binds to is not known. Base qualities are not recorded, but no much larger clone differs from it by a single base.

This receptor was taken from a woman aged 30 to 39 in good health. The rearranged chain carries TRBV10-1 and TRBJ2-2, and 8 bases in between align with TRBD1. The sequenced sample consisted of memory CD4+ T cells sorted from blood. In light of the paper, this sample's cell subset or site label describes: CD45RA-negative fraction. The DNA sequence is TGCGCCAGCAGTGAAAGGACAGGGAAATCCGGGGAGCTGTTTTTT. The encoded protein is CASSERTGKSGELFF.